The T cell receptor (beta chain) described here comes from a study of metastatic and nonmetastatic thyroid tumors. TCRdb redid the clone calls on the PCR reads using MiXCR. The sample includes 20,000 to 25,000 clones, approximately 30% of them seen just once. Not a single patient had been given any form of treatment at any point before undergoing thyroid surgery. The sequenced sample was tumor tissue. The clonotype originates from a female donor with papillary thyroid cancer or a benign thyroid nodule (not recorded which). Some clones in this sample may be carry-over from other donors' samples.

Written as DNA, the CDR3 is TGTGCCAGCAGTACCGGACTATCGTACGAGCAGTACTTC. Translated: CASSTGLSYEQYF. The chain is built from TRBV6-1 and TRBJ2-7; a weak D match, TRBD2 (6 bases). This CDR3 contains 13 residues. V lost 5 bases and J 4 bases, leaving 12 bases between the germline ends. Germline V gene lookup returns CDR1 MNHNS and CDR2 SASEGT.